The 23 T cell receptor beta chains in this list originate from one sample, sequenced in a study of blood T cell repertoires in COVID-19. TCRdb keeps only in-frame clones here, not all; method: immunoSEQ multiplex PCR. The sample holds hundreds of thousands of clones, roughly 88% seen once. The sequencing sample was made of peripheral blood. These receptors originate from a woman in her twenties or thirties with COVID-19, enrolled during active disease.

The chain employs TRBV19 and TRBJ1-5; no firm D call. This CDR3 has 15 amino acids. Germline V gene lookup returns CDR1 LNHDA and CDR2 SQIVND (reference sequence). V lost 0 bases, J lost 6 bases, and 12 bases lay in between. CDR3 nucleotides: TGTGCCAGTAGTATAGATTCTCGGGAGGGTCAGCCCCAGCATTTT. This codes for CASSIDSREGQPQHF.

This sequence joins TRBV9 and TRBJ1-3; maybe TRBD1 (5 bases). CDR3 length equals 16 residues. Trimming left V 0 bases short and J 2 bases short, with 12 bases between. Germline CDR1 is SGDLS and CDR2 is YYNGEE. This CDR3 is CASSVVETAPGNTIYF. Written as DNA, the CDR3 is TGTGCCAGCAGCGTAGTCGAGACAGCGCCTGGAAACACCATATATTTT.

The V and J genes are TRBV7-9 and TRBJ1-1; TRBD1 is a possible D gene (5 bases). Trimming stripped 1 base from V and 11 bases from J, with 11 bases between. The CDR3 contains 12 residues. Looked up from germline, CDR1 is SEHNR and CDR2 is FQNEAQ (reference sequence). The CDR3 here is CASSLGQGEAFF. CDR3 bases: TGTGCCAGCAGCTTAGGGCAGGGTGAGGCTTTCTTT.

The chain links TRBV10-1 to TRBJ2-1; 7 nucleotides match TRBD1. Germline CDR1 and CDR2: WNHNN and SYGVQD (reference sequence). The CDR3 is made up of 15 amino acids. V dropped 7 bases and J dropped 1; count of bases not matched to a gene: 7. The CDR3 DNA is TGCGCCAGCAAGATAATCAGGGGGTCCTACAATGAGCAGTTCTTC. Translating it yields CASKIIRGSYNEQFF.

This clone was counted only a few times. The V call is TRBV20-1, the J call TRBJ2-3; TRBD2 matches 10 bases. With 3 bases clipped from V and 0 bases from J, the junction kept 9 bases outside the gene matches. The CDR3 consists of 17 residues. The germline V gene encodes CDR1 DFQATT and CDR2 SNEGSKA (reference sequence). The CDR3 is CSASLPSGSPSTDTQYF. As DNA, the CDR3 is TGCAGTGCTAGTCTCCCTAGCGGGAGCCCTAGCACAGATACGCAGTATTTT.

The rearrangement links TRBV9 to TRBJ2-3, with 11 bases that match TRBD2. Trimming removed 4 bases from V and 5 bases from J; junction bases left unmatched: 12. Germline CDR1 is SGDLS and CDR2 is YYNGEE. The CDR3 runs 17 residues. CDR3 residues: CASSHSTSGSSVDTQYF. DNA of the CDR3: TGTGCCAGCAGCCACAGCACTAGCGGGAGTTCGGTAGATACGCAGTATTTT.

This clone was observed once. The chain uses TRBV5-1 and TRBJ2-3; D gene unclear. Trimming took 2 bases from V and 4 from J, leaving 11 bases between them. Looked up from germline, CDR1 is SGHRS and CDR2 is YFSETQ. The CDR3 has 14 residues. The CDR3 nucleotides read TGCGCCAGCAGCTTTTTGGAGAGTCCAGATACGCAGTATTTT. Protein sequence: CASSFLESPDTQYF.

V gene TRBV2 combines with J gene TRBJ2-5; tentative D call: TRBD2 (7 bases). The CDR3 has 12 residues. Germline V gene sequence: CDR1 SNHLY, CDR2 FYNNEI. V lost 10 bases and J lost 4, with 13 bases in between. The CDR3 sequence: CATKAGAETQYF. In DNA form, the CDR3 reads TGTGCCACAAAGGCGGGGGCAGAGACCCAGTACTTC.

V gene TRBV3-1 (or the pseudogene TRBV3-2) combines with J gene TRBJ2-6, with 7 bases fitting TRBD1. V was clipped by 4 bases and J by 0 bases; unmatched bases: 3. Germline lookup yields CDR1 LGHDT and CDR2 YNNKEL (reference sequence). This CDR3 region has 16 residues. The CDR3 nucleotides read TGTGCCAGCAGCCTCGGGACAGCCTCTGGGGCCAACGTCCTGACTTTC. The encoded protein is CASSLGTASGANVLTF.

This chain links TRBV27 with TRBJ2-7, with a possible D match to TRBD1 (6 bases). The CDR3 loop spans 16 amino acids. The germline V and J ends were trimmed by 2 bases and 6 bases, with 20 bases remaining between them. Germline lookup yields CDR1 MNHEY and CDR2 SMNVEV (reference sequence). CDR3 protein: CASSLKGDQPIIEQYF. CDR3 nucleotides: TGTGCCAGCAGTTTAAAGGGGGACCAGCCAATTATCGAGCAGTACTTC.

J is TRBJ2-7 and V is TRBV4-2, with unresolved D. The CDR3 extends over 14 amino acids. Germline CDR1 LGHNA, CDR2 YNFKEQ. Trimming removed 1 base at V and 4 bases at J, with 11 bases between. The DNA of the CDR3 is TGTGCCAGCAGCCAAGCCCTTGGGCAATACGAGCAGTACTTC. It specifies CASSQALGQYEQYF.

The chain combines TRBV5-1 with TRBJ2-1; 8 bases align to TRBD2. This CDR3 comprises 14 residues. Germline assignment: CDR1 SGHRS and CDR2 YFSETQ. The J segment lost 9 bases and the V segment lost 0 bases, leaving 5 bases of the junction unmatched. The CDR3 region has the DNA TGCGCCAGCAGCTTGGGACTAGCGTACGGTGAGCAGTTCTTC. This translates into CASSLGLAYGEQFF.

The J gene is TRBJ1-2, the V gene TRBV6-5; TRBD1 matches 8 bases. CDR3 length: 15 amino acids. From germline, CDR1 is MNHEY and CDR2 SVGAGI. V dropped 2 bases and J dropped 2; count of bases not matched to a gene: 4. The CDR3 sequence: CASSYRGTGNYGYTF. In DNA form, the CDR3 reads TGTGCCAGCAGTTACAGAGGGACAGGAAACTATGGCTACACCTTC.

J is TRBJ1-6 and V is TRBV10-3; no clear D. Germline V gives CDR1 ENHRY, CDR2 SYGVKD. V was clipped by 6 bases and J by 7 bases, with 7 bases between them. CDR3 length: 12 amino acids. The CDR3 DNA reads TGTGCCATCAGAGAGCTGAATTCACCCCTCCACTTT. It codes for CAIRELNSPLHF.

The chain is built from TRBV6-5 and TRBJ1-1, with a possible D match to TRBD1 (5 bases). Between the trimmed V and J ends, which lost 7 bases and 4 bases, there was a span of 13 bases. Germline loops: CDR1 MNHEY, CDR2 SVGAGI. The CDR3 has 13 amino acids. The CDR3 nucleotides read TGTGCCAGCAAGATTCAGGGTTTCACTGAAGCTTTCTTT. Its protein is CASKIQGFTEAFF.

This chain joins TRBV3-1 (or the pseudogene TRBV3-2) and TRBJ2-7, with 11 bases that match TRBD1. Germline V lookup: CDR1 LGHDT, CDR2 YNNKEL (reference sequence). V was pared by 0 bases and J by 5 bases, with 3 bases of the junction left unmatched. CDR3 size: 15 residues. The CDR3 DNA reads TGTGCCAGCAGCCAAGAAGGACAGGGGGCCAACGAGCAGTACTTC. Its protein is CASSQEGQGANEQYF.

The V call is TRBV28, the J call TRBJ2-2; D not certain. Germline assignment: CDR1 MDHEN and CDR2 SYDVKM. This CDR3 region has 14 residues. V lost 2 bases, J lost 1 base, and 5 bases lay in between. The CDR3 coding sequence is TGTGCCAGCAGTTTAAATCGGAACACCGGGGAGCTGTTTTTT. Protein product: CASSLNRNTGELFF.

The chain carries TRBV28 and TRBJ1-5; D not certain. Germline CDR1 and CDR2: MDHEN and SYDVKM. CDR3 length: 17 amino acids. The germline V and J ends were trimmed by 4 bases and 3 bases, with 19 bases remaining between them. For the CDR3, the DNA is TGTGCCAGCAGTTCCTCGACCGGGTCTGAGAACAATCAGCCCCAGCATTTT. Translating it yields CASSSSTGSENNQPQHF.

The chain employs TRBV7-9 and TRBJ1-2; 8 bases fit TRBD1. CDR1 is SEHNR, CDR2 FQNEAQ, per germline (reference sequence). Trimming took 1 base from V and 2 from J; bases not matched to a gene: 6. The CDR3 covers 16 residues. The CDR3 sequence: CASSLGQGTHNYGYTF. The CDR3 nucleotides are TGTGCCAGCAGCTTAGGACAGGGGACTCACAACTATGGCTACACCTTC.

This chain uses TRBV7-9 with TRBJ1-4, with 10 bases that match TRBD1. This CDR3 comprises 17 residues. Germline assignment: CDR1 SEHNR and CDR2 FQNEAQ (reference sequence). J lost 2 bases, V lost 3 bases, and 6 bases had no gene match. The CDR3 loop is CASSLIGQGVTNEKLFF. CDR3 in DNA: TGTGCCAGCAGCTTGATTGGACAGGGGGTGACTAATGAAAAACTGTTTTTT.

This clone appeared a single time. The CDR3 loop is CATSRGAGNQPQHF. The CDR3 DNA reads as TGTGCCACCAGCAGAGGAGCAGGGAATCAGCCCCAGCATTTT. The V gene is TRBV15, the J gene TRBJ1-5; the D gene is possibly TRBD1 (5 bases). The germline V and J ends were trimmed by 1 base and 4 bases, with 8 bases remaining between them. The CDR3 length is 14 residues. CDR1 and CDR2 from the germline V gene are LNHNV and YYDKDF (reference sequence).

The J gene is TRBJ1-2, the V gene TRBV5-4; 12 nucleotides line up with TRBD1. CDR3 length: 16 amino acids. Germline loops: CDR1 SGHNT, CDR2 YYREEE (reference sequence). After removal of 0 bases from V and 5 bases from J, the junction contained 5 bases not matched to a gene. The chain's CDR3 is CASSLGGQGARYGYTF. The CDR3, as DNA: TGTGCCAGCAGCTTGGGGGGACAGGGGGCGCGGTATGGCTACACCTTC.

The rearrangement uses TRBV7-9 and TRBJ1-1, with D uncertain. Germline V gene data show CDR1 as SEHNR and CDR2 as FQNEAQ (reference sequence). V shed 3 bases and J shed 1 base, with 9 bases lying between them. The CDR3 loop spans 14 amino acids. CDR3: CASSFQTPNTEAFF. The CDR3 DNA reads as TGTGCCAGCAGCTTTCAGACACCGAACACTGAAGCTTTCTTT.